These T cell receptor beta chains were read from a single sample in a study of radiotherapy plus CTLA-4 blockade in lung cancer. Some clones are missing from TCRdb's copy, which holds only in-frame ones; the method was immunoSEQ multiplex PCR. The table lists roughly 73,000 clones, about nine tenths of them singletons. Specimen: peripheral blood, collected from a patient treated with radiotherapy plus ipilimumab. The receptor source for this set is a human donor with non-small cell lung cancer that progressed on radiotherapy plus ipilimumab. Both conserved end residues are part of each CDR3. The order of the fields is J gene, clone size, V gene, D gene, CDR3 DNA, CDR3 protein. A D gene is named only where the DNA matches it firmly. The size entry is marked missing in some rows and otherwise reads once, few, many or a size class.

TRBJ2-6,-,TRBV7-7,-,TGTGCTGTGCGGGCACCCGGGGCCAACGTCCTGACTTTC,CAVRAPGANVLTF
TRBJ2-1,-,TRBV27,-,TGTGCCAGCAGTAGCGGCCGGGACCCCCAGGTGCAGTTCTTC,CASSSGRDPQVQFF
TRBJ1-1,-,TRBV6-1,-,TGTGCCAGCAGTGAATCGGTGGGGATGAACACTGAAGCTTTCTTT,CASSESVGMNTEAFF
TRBJ2-5,-,TRBV19,TRBD1,TGTGCCAGTAGTATAGGAGGGACAGATCAAGAGACCCAGTACTTC,CASSIGGTDQETQYF
TRBJ2-7,-,TRBV4-2,-,TGTGCCAGCAGCCAAGTTAGCTCTACGCCCGAGCAGTACTTC,CASSQVSSTPEQYF
TRBJ2-5,-,TRBV7-9,-,TGTGCCAGCAGCTTCCAAGAGACCCAGTACTTC,CASSFQETQYF
TRBJ2-3,-,TRBV2,-,TGTGCCAGCAGTCACAGGACAGGCACAGATACGCAGTATTTT,CASSHRTGTDTQYF
TRBJ2-3,-,TRBV30,TRBD2,TGTGCCTGGAGGAGGGCGGGAGGTGAAGATACGCAGTATTTT,CAWRRAGGEDTQYF
TRBJ2-3,-,TRBV7-3,-,TGTGCCAGCAGCTTTCGACAGGGTTCGGGAGCAGATACGCAGTATTTT,CASSFRQGSGADTQYF
TRBJ1-2,-,TRBV28,-,TGTGCCAGCAGTCAGCTCTATGGCTACACCTTC,CASSQLYGYTF
TRBJ1-3,-,TRBV6-1,TRBD1,TGTGCCAGCAGAGCCGGGACAGGGTTGGGAAACACCATATATTTT,CASRAGTGLGNTIYF
TRBJ1-1,-,TRBV18,TRBD1,TGTGCCAGCTCAGGGGACAGGGTTAACACTGAAGCTTTCTTT,CASSGDRVNTEAFF
TRBJ2-1,-,TRBV23-1,TRBD2,TGCGCCAGACGTTGCGGGAGAAGTGGTTACAATGAGCAGTTCTTC,CARRCGRSGYNEQFF
TRBJ1-2,few,TRBV6-1,TRBD1,TGTGCCAGGGGGGTGGACAGGGAGGTAGGAGGCTACACCTTC,CARGVDREVGGYTF
TRBJ1-5,few,TRBV18,-,TGTGCCAGCTCCCAGGGACTCAATCAGCCCCAGCATTTT,CASSQGLNQPQHF
TRBJ2-3,-,TRBV5-1,TRBD2,TGCGCCAGCAGCCCGTGGACTAGCGGAGCTACAGATACGCAGTATTTT,CASSPWTSGATDTQYF
TRBJ2-3,-,TRBV2,TRBD2,TGTGCCAGCAAGGGCGGGAGGGTTAACACAGATACGCAGTATTTT,CASKGGRVNTDTQYF
TRBJ1-4,-,TRBV7-9,-,TGTGCCAGCAGCACACTACTCGGGGGAGAGGATGAAAAACTGTTTTTT,CASSTLLGGEDEKLFF
TRBJ2-1,-,TRBV6-6,TRBD2,TGTGCCAGCAGTTACCTGAGCGGGAGCAATGAGCAGTTCTTC,CASSYLSGSNEQFF
TRBJ1-2,-,TRBV29-1,-,TGCAGCGTTGAAGATCCGACCAGGGCTGGCTACACCTTC,CSVEDPTRAGYTF
TRBJ2-2,-,TRBV7-2,-,TGTGCCAGCAGCTTAATGGCTAGCTGGGCCACCGGGGAGCTGTTTTTT,CASSLMASWATGELFF
TRBJ1-1,few,TRBV7-9,-,TGTGCCAGCAGCTCAGGAGGGGGGAACACTGAAGCTTTCTTT,CASSSGGGNTEAFF
TRBJ2-1,-,TRBV30,-,TGTGCCTGGAGGAGGGCCTTGGATGAGCAGTTCTTC,CAWRRALDEQFF
TRBJ2-5,-,TRBV10-3,TRBD2,TGTGCCATCAGTGATATTAGCGGGAGTGAAGAGACCCAGTACTTC,CAISDISGSEETQYF
TRBJ2-5,-,TRBV2,-,TGTGCCAGCAGTGAACTGGACTCGATAGGGACCCAGTACTTC,CASSELDSIGTQYF
TRBJ2-2,-,TRBV5-1,-,TGCGCCAGCAGCTTGGCTTACGGGGAGCTGTTTTTT,CASSLAYGELFF
TRBJ1-1,-,TRBV19,-,TGTGCCACCCGCCCCCAGGGATCAATGAACACTGAAGCTTTCTTT,CATRPQGSMNTEAFF
TRBJ2-1,once,TRBV28,TRBD1,TGTGCCAGCAGCACCACGACAGGGGGGAAGTTCTTC,CASSTTTGGKFF
TRBJ2-2,-,TRBV15,-,TGTGCCACCAGCAGAGGTAACTCCGGGGAGCTGTTTTTT,CATSRGNSGELFF
TRBJ2-1,-,TRBV19,-,TGTGCCAGCGAGGGGGACAATGAGCAGTTCTTC,CASEGDNEQFF
TRBJ2-1,-,TRBV5-4,TRBD2,TGTGCCAGCAGCCTGGGGACTAGCGGGATTAGTGGCGAGCAGTTCTTC,CASSLGTSGISGEQFF
TRBJ1-1,-,TRBV19,-,TGTGCCAGTAGTATTTCGGGAATCATCACTGAAGCTTTCTTT,CASSISGIITEAFF